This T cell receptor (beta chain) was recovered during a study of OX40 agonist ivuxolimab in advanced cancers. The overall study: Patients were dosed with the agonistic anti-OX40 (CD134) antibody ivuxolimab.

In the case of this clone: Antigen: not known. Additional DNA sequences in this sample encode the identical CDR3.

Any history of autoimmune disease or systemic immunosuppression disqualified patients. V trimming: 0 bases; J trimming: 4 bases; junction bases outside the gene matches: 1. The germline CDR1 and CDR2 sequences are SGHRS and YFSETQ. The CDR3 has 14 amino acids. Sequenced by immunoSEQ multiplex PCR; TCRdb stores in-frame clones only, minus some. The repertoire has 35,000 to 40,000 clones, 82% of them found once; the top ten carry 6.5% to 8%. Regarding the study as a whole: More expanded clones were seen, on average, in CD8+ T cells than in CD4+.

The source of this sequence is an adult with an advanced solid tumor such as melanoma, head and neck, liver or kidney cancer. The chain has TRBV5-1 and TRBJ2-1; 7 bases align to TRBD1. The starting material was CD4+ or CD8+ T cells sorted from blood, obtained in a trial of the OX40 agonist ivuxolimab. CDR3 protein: CASSLGDRYNEQFF. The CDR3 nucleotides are TGCGCCAGCAGCTTGGGGGACAGATACAATGAGCAGTTCTTC.